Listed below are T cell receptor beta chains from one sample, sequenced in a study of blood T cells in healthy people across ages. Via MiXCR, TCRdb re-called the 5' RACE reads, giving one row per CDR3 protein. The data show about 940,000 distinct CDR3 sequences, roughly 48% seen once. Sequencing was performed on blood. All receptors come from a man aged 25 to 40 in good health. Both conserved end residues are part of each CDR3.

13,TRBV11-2,CASSLEVGDEQYF
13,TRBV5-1,CASSLERDYEQYF
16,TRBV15,CATSRDSVPGTDTQYF
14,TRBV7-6,CAGSLGIGREEQYF
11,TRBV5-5,CASTQNNEQFF
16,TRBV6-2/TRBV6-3,CASSYPGLAGYNEQFF
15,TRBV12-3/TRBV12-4,CASSPTGRENTEAFF
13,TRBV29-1,CSVRQPGTYEQYF
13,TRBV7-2,CASSFIAEETQYF
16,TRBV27,CASSATNRGLSTEAFF
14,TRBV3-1,CASSPRQGHYGYTF
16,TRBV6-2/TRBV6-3,CASVVTTGARGNEQFF
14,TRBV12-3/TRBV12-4,CASSFRGISYGYTF
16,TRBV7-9,CASSNGLAGYQETQYF
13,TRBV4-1,CASRSDRIAEQYF
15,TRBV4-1,CASSQDFADSYEQYF
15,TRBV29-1,CSVEDLGRPYNEQFF
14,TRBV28,CASSLRGVNGEQYF
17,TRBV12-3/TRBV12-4,CASSPKGPGNSNNEQFF
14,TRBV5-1,CATRGQVSTDTQYF
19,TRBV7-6,CASSSRVGTGGSGANVLTF
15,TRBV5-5,CASSPEAIFSYEQYF
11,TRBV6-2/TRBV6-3,CAGRGNYGYTF
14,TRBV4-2,CASSQGDSNNEQYF
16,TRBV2,CASSWTSGGLTDTQYF
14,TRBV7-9,CASSPTGTNHGYTF
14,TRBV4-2,CASSQQGQWDEQFF
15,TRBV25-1,CASSESGQGSYEQYF
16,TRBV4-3,CASSQDRASGTDTQYF
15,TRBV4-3,CASSLQTGSDQPQHF
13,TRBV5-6,CASSAVAQETQYF
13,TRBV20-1,CSAVVRVDYEQYF
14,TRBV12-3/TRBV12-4,CASSHNGIYYEQYF
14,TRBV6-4,CASNAGQGNQPQHF
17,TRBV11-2,CASSLDPQRGSTDTQYF
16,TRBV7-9,CASSLAERASTDTQYF
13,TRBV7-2,CASSPRSSETQYF
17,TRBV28,CASSPRPGLATTDTQYF
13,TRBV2,CASRRQGADTQYF
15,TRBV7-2,CASSLARDGGNGYTF
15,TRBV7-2,CASSLGRGTNYGYTF
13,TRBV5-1,CASSRPGRYGYTF
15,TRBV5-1,CASSTWTGGLTEAFF
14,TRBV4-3,CASSQDYRADTQYF
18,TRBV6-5,CASSYSRSSGKSSYEQYF
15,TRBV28,CASSDNGWGARGAFF
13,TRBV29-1,CSVGWELQETQYF
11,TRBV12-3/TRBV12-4,CASSLRGEQYF